These 21 T cell receptor beta chains came from one sample sequenced in a study of blood T cell repertoires in COVID-19. Produced via immunoSEQ multiplex PCR; TCRdb's table is partial and in-frame only. Of about 100,000 clones in the sample, around 92% were seen once. The material sequenced was peripheral blood. These TCRs come from a man aged 45-65 years with active COVID-19.

This clone occurred once. The chain couples TRBV28 to TRBJ2-3, with 9 positions matching TRBD2. The V and J ends lost 5 bases and 0 bases, in that order; junction bases with no gene match: 12. Germline V gene lookup returns CDR1 MDHEN and CDR2 SYDVKM. The CDR3 is 18 amino acids. The CDR3 sequence: CASSVIHTSGPSTDTQYF. CDR3 sequence (DNA): TGTGCCAGCAGTGTAATACATACTAGCGGGCCTAGCACAGATACGCAGTATTTT. Supplemented by reference TRBV28 and TRBJ2-3, the full variable domain reads DVKVTQSSRYLVKRTGEKVFLECVQDMDHENMFWYRQDPGLGLRLIYFSYDVKMKEKGDIPEGYSVSREKKERFSLILESASTNQTSMYLCASSVIHTSGPSTDTQYFGPGTRLTVL.

This rearrangement joins TRBV9 to TRBJ2-5, with unresolved D. The V gene's germline CDR1 is SGDLS and CDR2 YYNGEE. V lost 0 bases to trimming and J lost 9 bases, with 12 bases between them. The CDR3 runs to 13 residues. The CDR3 sequence is CASSVDGQASQYF. The CDR3 DNA follows: TGTGCCAGCAGCGTAGATGGGCAAGCTTCCCAGTACTTC.

This rearrangement joins TRBV7-6 to TRBJ2-3, with TRBD1 identical over 9 bases. Germline V gene sequence: CDR1 SGHVS, CDR2 FNYEAQ. The CDR3 is made up of 17 amino acids. V gave up 5 bases and J gave up 4 bases; unmatched junction bases: 13. This CDR3 is CASSPGTGFRGADTQYF. The CDR3 nucleotides are TGTGCCAGCAGCCCCGGGACAGGGTTTCGTGGTGCAGATACGCAGTATTTT.

The chain joins TRBV7-9 to TRBJ2-7, with D tentatively TRBD1 (6 bases). Germline loops: CDR1 SEHNR, CDR2 FQNEAQ (reference sequence). The CDR3 runs 12 residues. V was shortened by 4 bases and J by 10 bases, with 14 bases between the two germline ends. CDR3 amino acids: CASSSDSSRQYF. For the CDR3, the DNA is TGTGCCAGCAGCTCGGACAGTTCGAGACAGTACTTC. Drawing the rest from reference TRBV7-9 and TRBJ2-7, the complete variable domain is DTGVSQNPRHKITKRGQNVTFRCDPISEHNRLYWYRQTLGQGPEFLTYFQNEAQLEKSRLLSDRFSAERPKGSFSTLEIQRTEQGDSAMYLCASSSDSSRQYFGPGTRLTVT.

The rearrangement joins TRBV3-1 (or the pseudogene TRBV3-2) to TRBJ1-4; D not resolved. Trimming stripped 2 bases from V and 2 bases from J, with 18 bases between. The CDR3 runs 18 residues. Germline-derived CDR1 and CDR2 are LGHDT and YNNKEL (reference sequence). The CDR3 loop is CASSQLPPGMGTNEKLFF. Written as DNA, the CDR3 is TGTGCCAGCAGCCAACTCCCCCCCGGGATGGGGACTAATGAAAAACTGTTTTTT.

The V call is TRBV7-9, the J call TRBJ2-7; 9 bases line up with TRBD1. The CDR3 length is 15 residues. The V and J ends lost 5 bases and 5 bases, in that order; junction bases with no gene match: 10. Germline V CDR1 and CDR2: SEHNR, FQNEAQ (reference sequence). The CDR3 reads CASSPSGQGIHEQYF. In DNA form, the CDR3 reads TGTGCCAGCAGCCCCTCGGGACAGGGCATCCACGAGCAGTACTTC.

DNA of the CDR3: TGCGCCAGCAGCTTGGCCGGCGGGAGGGCCGCCAATGAGCAGTTCTTC. Translated, it gives CASSLAGGRAANEQFF. This chain links TRBV5-1 with TRBJ2-1; 9 positions agree with TRBD2. The CDR3 is 16 amino acids. Germline V lookup: CDR1 SGHRS, CDR2 YFSETQ. V gave up 0 bases and J gave up 6 bases; unmatched junction bases: 7.

The rearrangement joins TRBV6-5 to TRBJ1-2; 11 bases are shared with TRBD1. Germline CDR1 is MNHEY and CDR2 is SVGAGI. Unmatched junction bases numbered 11, after V lost 6 bases and J lost 8 bases. The CDR3 is 15 residues long. The CDR3 nucleotides are TGTGCCAGCAGCGCCTTTCCGGGACAGGGGGGCGGCTACACCTTC. Encoded protein: CASSAFPGQGGGYTF.

The chain is built from TRBV9 and TRBJ1-2; D gene ambiguous. The germline V gene encodes CDR1 SGDLS and CDR2 YYNGEE. The CDR3 length is 13 residues. V was cut by 6 bases and J by 2 bases, with 11 bases left in between. CDR3 in DNA: TGTGCCAGCAACCTCGGGTCAAACTATGGCTACACCTTC. The encoded protein is CASNLGSNYGYTF.

The V call is TRBV6-1, the J call TRBJ1-4, with 9 bases that match TRBD1. Germline CDR1 reads MNHNS; CDR2 reads SASEGT. J gave up 8 bases and V 4 bases, and 11 bases lay outside the gene matches. The CDR3 has 16 residues. The CDR3 loop reads CASSAPPGQGREKLFF. The CDR3 DNA reads as TGTGCCAGCAGTGCACCTCCGGGACAGGGTCGGGAAAAACTGTTTTTT.

The chain is built from TRBV21-1 and TRBJ2-1; the DNA was not used to check the table's D call, TRBD2. TRBV21-1 constitutes a pseudogene. The CDR3 consists of 17 residues. The CDR3 sequence: CASSRHQRVGNYNEQFF. As DNA, the CDR3 is TGTGCCAGCAGCAGACATCAGCGGGTAGGGAACTACAATGAGCAGTTCTTC.

V and J are TRBV5-1 and TRBJ2-6, with 8 positions matching TRBD1. Germline loops: CDR1 SGHRS, CDR2 YFSETQ. The CDR3 consists of 18 residues. With V trimmed by 1 base and J by 0 bases, 6 bases remained unmatched. The CDR3 protein is CASSLRGTGPSGANVLTF. CDR3 nucleotides: TGCGCCAGCAGCTTGAGGGGGACAGGACCCTCTGGGGCCAACGTCCTGACTTTC.

V gene TRBV6-5 combines with J gene TRBJ1-1; a possible D gene is TRBD1 (6 bases). The CDR3 extends over 15 amino acids. Germline V gives CDR1 MNHEY, CDR2 SVGAGI. V lost 3 bases, J lost 3 bases, and 14 bases lay in between. This CDR3 reads CASSYGGIRDTEAFF. For the CDR3, the DNA is TGTGCCAGCAGTTATGGGGGCATCCGGGACACTGAAGCTTTCTTT.

This chain links TRBV29-1 with TRBJ1-4; TRBD1 matches at 8 bases. CDR3 length: 13 residues. V lost 7 bases to trimming and J lost 8 bases; unmatched junction nucleotides: 9. CDR1 is SQVTM and CDR2 is ANQGSEA in the germline V gene. DNA of the CDR3: TGCAGCGCTCTGACAGGGGCGCAGGAAAAACTGTTTTTT. Amino acid sequence: CSALTGAQEKLFF. The variable domain in full, with the rest retrieved from reference TRBV29-1 and TRBJ1-4, is SAVISQKPSRDICQRGTSLTIQCQVDSQVTMMFWYRQQPGQSLTLIATANQGSEATYESGFVIDKFPISRPNLTFSTLTVSNMSPEDSSIYLCSALTGAQEKLFFGSGTQLSVL.

CDR3 loop: CASSGTRSGRGETQYF. CDR3 in DNA: TGTGCCAGTAGCGGAACCCGTAGCGGGAGGGGAGAGACCCAGTACTTC. The rearrangement links TRBV19 to TRBJ2-5; TRBD2 agrees at 11 bases. With 6 bases clipped from V and 4 bases from J, the junction kept 10 bases outside the gene matches. This CDR3 has 16 amino acids. CDR1 and CDR2 from the germline V gene are LNHDA and SQIVND (reference sequence).

This sequence joins TRBV28 and TRBJ2-4; 9 bases are shared with TRBD1. Unmatched junction bases numbered 8, after V lost 6 bases and J lost 2 bases. Germline CDR1 reads MDHEN; CDR2 reads SYDVKM. This CDR3 is built from 16 residues. The CDR3 coding sequence is TGTGCCAGCAGGCGTCAGACAGGGGGTTCCAAAAACATTCAGTACTTC. Its translation: CASRRQTGGSKNIQYF.

The J gene is TRBJ2-3, the V gene TRBV4-1, with 9 bases fitting TRBD2. CDR3 size: 17 residues. The J segment lost 6 bases and the V segment lost 3 bases, leaving 13 bases of the junction unmatched. Looked up from germline, CDR1 is MGHRA and CDR2 is YSYEKL. Here the CDR3 DNA reads TGCGCCAGCAGCCAGCATAGCGGGAGTGGAGAGGGCGATACGCAGTATTTT. As protein: CASSQHSGSGEGDTQYF.

The chain employs TRBV3-1 (or the pseudogene TRBV3-2) and TRBJ1-1, with a possible D match to TRBD1 (5 bases). The CDR3 is 13 amino acids. Germline assignment: CDR1 LGHDT and CDR2 YNNKEL (reference sequence). The V end was cut by 4 bases, the J end by 1 base, with 7 bases between. The CDR3 is CASSLQGNTEAFF. DNA for the CDR3: TGTGCCAGCAGCCTTCAGGGGAACACTGAAGCTTTCTTT.

The rearrangement links TRBV19 to TRBJ1-6, with 7 bases lining up with TRBD1. V lost 8 bases and J lost 0; bases outside the gene matches: 7. The germline CDR1 and CDR2 sequences are LNHDA and SQIVND (reference sequence). This CDR3 region has 16 residues. CDR3 region: CASRGQESSYNSPLHF. Written as DNA, the CDR3 is TGTGCCAGTCGAGGACAGGAAAGCTCCTATAATTCACCCCTCCACTTT.

The chain combines TRBV5-6 with TRBJ1-1; 8 nucleotides match TRBD1. The CDR3 loop spans 15 amino acids. J was trimmed by 6 bases and V by 4 bases; bases with no gene match: 11. Germline loops: CDR1 SGHDT, CDR2 YYEEEE. CDR3 nucleotides: TGTGCCAGCAGCGCCCCAGGACAGGGCAGCGCTGAAGCTTTCTTT. It yields the protein CASSAPGQGSAEAFF.

V and J are TRBV10-3 and TRBJ1-1; 8 bases agree with TRBD1. From germline, CDR1 is ENHRY and CDR2 SYGVKD. V was clipped by 6 bases and J by 5 bases; unmatched bases: 5. The CDR3 totals 13 residues. The CDR3 reads CAIRLTGETEAFF. Written as DNA, the CDR3 is TGTGCCATCAGACTGACAGGGGAAACTGAAGCTTTCTTT.